Each of the 2 T cell receptor beta chains below was sequenced from the same sample in a study of T cell responses to AZD1222 COVID-19 vaccine. TCRdb's table, derived via immunoSEQ multiplex PCR, lists solely in-frame clones and lacks some. In the table there are 150,000 or so clones, about 90% of which are singletons. Material: peripheral blood, obtained 28 days after the second AZD1222 dose. The origin of the receptors is an adult who received the AZD1222 COVID-19 vaccine.

The chain couples TRBV7-9 to TRBJ1-4; D ambiguous. CDR3 size: 12 residues. Germline V gives CDR1 SEHNR, CDR2 FQNEAQ (reference sequence). With 4 bases removed from V and 8 bases from J, the gap between germline ends came to 8 bases. Here the CDR3 DNA reads TGTGCCAGCAGCTCCACAACCGAAAAACTGTTTTTT. It yields the protein CASSSTTEKLFF.

This sequence joins TRBV7-6 and TRBJ2-1; 12 nucleotides align to TRBD2. Unmatched junction bases numbered 11, after V lost 5 bases and J lost 6 bases. Germline values: CDR1 SGHVS, CDR2 FNYEAQ. There are 17 residues in the CDR3. This CDR3 reads CASSVRDSSGRVNEQFF. As DNA, the CDR3 is TGTGCCAGCAGCGTCCGGGATTCTAGCGGGAGGGTCAATGAGCAGTTCTTC.